The 13 T cell receptor beta chains below were found in one sample sequenced in a study of neurological immune-mediated disorders (dated by TCRdb to between 2019 and 2020). Libraries were built with 5' RACE. These reads were obtained on an Illumina HiSeq 2500. TCRdb's own reprocessing of the public reads used fastp at Q25 and MiXCR and kept productive beta chains. Entries are consolidated by CDR3 protein sequence, retaining the most common genes and DNA. The sample yields tens of thousands of distinct CDR3 sequences; over 10% were counted once. Approximately 1.8% of the sample lies in the top ten. The specimen was PBMCs. These receptors came from a man aged 60 to 75 in good health.

There are many counts of this clonotype. V and J are TRBV7-2 and TRBJ1-5; the D is unclear. The CDR3 has 16 residues. The V gene's germline CDR1 is SGHTA and CDR2 FQGNSA. The V end was cut by 5 bases, the J end by 3 bases, with 17 bases between. CDR3 coding DNA: TGTGCCAGCAGCCCACGACACCCTCTTTCCAATCAGCCCCAGCATTTT. The encoded protein is CASSPRHPLSNQPQHF.

This clonotype was seen at least ten times. This chain joins TRBV3-1 and TRBJ2-3; D call uncertain. The germline V gene has CDR1 LGHDT and CDR2 YNNKEL (reference sequence). V dropped 0 bases and J dropped 2 bases, with 6 bases sitting between them. This CDR3 is built from 14 residues. CDR3 sequence: CASSQEGFTDTQYF. The CDR3 coding sequence is TGTGCCAGCAGCCAAGAGGGATTCACAGATACGCAGTATTTT.

This clonotype was found many times. V gene TRBV6-2 or TRBV6-3 combines with J gene TRBJ1-6; 7 bases are a match to TRBD1. The V gene's germline CDR1 is MNHEY and CDR2 SVGEGT. The CDR3 runs 13 residues. J lost 11 bases, V lost 3 bases, and 4 bases had no gene match. The CDR3 reads CASSYHRGAPLHF. CDR3 in DNA: TGTGCCAGCAGTTATCACAGGGGAGCACCCCTCCACTTT.

This rearrangement joins TRBV7-9 to TRBJ1-5; no firm D call. V lost 2 bases to trimming and J lost 4 bases, with 6 bases between them. The CDR3 sequence is 13 residues long. CDR1 SEHNR and CDR2 FQNEAQ come from the germline V gene (reference sequence). The DNA of the CDR3 is TGTGCCAGCAGCTTAATGGGGAATCAGCCCCAGCATTTT. It encodes CASSLMGNQPQHF.

In this sample, this clonotype turned up many times. This chain joins TRBV3-1 and TRBJ1-2; a weak D match, TRBD1 (5 bases). The germline V gene has CDR1 LGHDT and CDR2 YNNKEL (reference sequence). V lost 1 base and J lost 5, with 11 bases in between. CDR3 length: 14 residues. The CDR3 spells CASSQAQGGYGYTF. CDR3 coding DNA: TGTGCCAGCAGCCAAGCCCAGGGCGGTTATGGCTACACCTTC.

This clonotype was seen ten or more times. The rearrangement links TRBV12-3 or TRBV12-4 to TRBJ2-7; D gene unclear. V was clipped by 3 bases and J by 1 base, with 7 bases between them. This CDR3 has 13 amino acids. The CDR3 here is CASSFYSSYEQYF. CDR3 bases: TGTGCCAGCAGTTTCTACTCTTCCTACGAGCAGTACTTC.

In this sample, this clonotype turned up many times. This chain connects TRBV20-1 to TRBJ2-5; D unresolved. This CDR3 contains 11 residues. Germline V gives CDR1 DFQATT, CDR2 SNEGSKA (reference sequence). V dropped 6 bases and J dropped 8 bases, with 13 bases sitting between them. The CDR3 nucleotides are TGCAGTGCCCCCCTTGACACAACCCAGTACTTC. Its translation: CSAPLDTTQYF.

Many counts were recorded for this clonotype. CDR3 residues: CASSQGGLHTEAFF. The CDR3 region has the DNA TGTGCCAGCAGCCAAGGGGGACTTCACACTGAAGCTTTCTTT. The chain is built from TRBV3-1 and TRBJ1-1; a possible D gene is TRBD1 (5 bases). CDR3 length: 14 residues. V lost 1 base to trimming and J lost 3 bases, with 9 bases between them. Germline V lookup: CDR1 LGHDT, CDR2 YNNKEL (reference sequence).

This clonotype was recorded at least ten times. The rearrangement uses TRBV5-6 and TRBJ2-1; 8 nucleotides agree with TRBD1. Germline trimming cut 0 bases from V and 7 bases from J; bases unmatched to any gene: 9. This CDR3 spans 16 amino acids. CDR1 is SGHDT, CDR2 YYEEEE, per germline. The CDR3 region is CASSLGGRGLGNEQFF. DNA of the CDR3: TGTGCCAGCAGCTTGGGGGGCAGGGGGCTCGGGAATGAGCAGTTCTTC.

This clonotype was observed a single time. The chain employs TRBV5-1 and TRBJ2-7, with D unclear. Germline V lookup: CDR1 SGHRS, CDR2 YFSETQ. The CDR3 covers 14 residues. V lost 0 bases and J 2 bases, leaving 9 bases between the germline ends. CDR3 amino acids: CASSLVFAPYEQYF. The CDR3 region has the DNA TGCGCCAGCAGCTTGGTCTTTGCTCCCTACGAGCAGTACTTC.

This clonotype was seen ten or more times. The chain employs TRBV6-5 and TRBJ2-7; 7 nucleotides agree with TRBD1. V shed 2 bases, J shed 0 bases, and the junction held 1 base outside the gene matches. The CDR3 has 14 amino acids. CDR1 and CDR2 (germline): MNHEY, SVGAGI. CDR3 in DNA: TGTGCCAGCAGTTACCGGGACAGCTCCTACGAGCAGTACTTC. Its protein is CASSYRDSSYEQYF.

Ten or more counts support this clonotype. The V gene is TRBV20-1, the J gene TRBJ1-5, with 9 bases identical to TRBD1. The CDR3 is 18 residues long. The V and J ends lost 1 base and 1 base, in that order; junction bases with no gene match: 11. Germline CDR1 reads DFQATT; CDR2 reads SNEGSKA (reference sequence). CDR3 in amino acids: CSARVEGGQGVSNQPQHF. The CDR3 coding sequence is TGCAGTGCTAGAGTTGAAGGGGGACAGGGAGTAAGCAATCAGCCCCAGCATTTT.

This clonotype was counted at least ten times. V gene TRBV12-3 or TRBV12-4 combines with J gene TRBJ1-1; D gene uncertain. V shed 3 bases and J shed 5 bases, with 7 bases lying between them. CDR3 length: 12 amino acids. CDR3 nucleotide sequence: TGTGCCAGCAGTTTCCTCGGGACTGAAGCTTTCTTT. It yields the protein CASSFLGTEAFF.